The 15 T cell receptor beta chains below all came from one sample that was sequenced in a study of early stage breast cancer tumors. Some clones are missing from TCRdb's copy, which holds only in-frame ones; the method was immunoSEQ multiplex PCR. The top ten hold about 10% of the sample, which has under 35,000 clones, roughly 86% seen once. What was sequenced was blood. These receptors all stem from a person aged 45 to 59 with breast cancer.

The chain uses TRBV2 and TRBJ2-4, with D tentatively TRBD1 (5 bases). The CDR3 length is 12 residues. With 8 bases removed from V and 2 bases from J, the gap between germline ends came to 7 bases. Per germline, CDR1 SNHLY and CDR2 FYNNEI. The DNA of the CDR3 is TGTGCCAGCCAGGGATCCAAAAACATTCAGTACTTC. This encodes CASQGSKNIQYF.

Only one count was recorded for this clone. The CDR3 DNA sequence: TGTGCCAGCAGCGTAGCTGTAGGGGGGAGTGAGCAGTTCTTC. This codes for CASSVAVGGSEQFF. The V and J genes are TRBV9 and TRBJ2-1; either TRBD1 or TRBD2 may fit D (6 bases each). The CDR3 loop spans 14 amino acids. Between the trimmed V and J ends, which lost 0 bases and 9 bases, there was a span of 13 bases. From germline, CDR1 is SGDLS and CDR2 YYNGEE.

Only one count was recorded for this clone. Written as DNA, the CDR3 is TGCGCCAGCAGTGTGGGAGGCGCAGGGGTCCAGCCCCAGCATTTT. Protein sequence: CASSVGGAGVQPQHF. The genes are TRBV10-2 and TRBJ1-5, with D possibly TRBD1 on 6 matching bases. V lost 4 bases and J lost 7, with 17 bases in between. The CDR3 length is 15 residues. Germline-derived CDR1 and CDR2 are WSHSY and SAAADI.

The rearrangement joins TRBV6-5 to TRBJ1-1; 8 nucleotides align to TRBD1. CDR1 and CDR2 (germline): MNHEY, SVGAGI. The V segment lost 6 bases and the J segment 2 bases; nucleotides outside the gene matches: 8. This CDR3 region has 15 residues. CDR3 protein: CASSRVDRDNTEAFF. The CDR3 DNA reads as TGTGCCAGCAGCCGAGTGGACAGGGACAACACTGAAGCTTTCTTT.

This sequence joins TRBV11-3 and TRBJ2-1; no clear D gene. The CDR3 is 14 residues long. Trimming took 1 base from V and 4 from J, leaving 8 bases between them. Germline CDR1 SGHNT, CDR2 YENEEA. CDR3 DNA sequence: TGTGCCAGCAGCTTAGCTCCTTCGTACAATGAGCAGTTCTTC. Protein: CASSLAPSYNEQFF.

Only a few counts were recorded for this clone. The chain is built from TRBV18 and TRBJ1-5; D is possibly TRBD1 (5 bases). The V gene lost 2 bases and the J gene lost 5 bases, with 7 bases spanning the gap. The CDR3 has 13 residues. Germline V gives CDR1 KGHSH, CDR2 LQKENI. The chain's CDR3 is CASSPEGYQPQHF. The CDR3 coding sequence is TGTGCCAGCTCACCAGAGGGGTATCAGCCCCAGCATTTT.

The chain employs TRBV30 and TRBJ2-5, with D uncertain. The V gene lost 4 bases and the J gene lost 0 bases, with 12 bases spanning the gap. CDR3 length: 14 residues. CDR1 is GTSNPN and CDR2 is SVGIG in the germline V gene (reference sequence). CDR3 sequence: CAWNLGPHQETQYF. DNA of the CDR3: TGTGCCTGGAATCTTGGCCCCCACCAAGAGACCCAGTACTTC. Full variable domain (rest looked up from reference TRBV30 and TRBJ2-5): SQTIHQWPATLVQPVGSPLSLECTVEGTSNPNLYWYRQAAGRGLQLLFYSVGIGQISSEVPQNLSASRPQDRQFILSSKKLLLSDSGFYLCAWNLGPHQETQYFGPGTRLLVL.

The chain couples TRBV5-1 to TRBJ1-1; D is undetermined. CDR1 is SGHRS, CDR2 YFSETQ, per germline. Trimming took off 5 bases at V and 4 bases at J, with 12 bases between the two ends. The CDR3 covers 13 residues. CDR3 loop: CASRTGGSTEAFF. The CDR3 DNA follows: TGCGCCAGCAGAACGGGCGGGAGCACTGAAGCTTTCTTT.

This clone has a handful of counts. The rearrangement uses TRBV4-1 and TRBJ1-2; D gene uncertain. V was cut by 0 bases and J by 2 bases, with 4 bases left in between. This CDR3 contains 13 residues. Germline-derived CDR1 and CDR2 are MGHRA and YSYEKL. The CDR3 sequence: CASSQDGNYGYTF. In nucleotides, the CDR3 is TGCGCCAGCAGCCAAGACGGGAACTATGGCTACACCTTC.

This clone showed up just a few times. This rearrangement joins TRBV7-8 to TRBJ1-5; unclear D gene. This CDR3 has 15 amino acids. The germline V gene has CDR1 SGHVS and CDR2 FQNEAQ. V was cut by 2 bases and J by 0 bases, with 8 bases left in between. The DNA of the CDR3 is TGTGCCAGCAGCTTAACCGTAGTTAGCAATCAGCCCCAGCATTTT. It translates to CASSLTVVSNQPQHF. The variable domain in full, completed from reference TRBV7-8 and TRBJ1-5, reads GAGVSQSPRYKVAKRGQDVALRCDPISGHVSLFWYQQALGQGPEFLTYFQNEAQLDKSGLPSDRFFAERPEGSVSTLKIQRTQQEDSAVYLCASSLTVVSNQPQHFGDGTRLSIL.

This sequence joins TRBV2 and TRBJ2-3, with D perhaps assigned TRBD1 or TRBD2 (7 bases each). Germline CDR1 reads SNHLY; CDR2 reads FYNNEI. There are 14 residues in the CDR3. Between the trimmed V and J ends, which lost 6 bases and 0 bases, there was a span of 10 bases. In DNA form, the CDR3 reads TGTGCCAGCAGCAGGGGGGGAAGCACAGATACGCAGTATTTT. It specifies CASSRGGSTDTQYF.

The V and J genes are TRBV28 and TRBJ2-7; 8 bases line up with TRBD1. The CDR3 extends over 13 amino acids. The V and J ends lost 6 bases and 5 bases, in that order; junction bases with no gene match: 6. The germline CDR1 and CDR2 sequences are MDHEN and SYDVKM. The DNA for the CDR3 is TGTGCCAGCAGCGAAGGACAGGGCCACGAGCAGTACTTC. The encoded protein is CASSEGQGHEQYF.

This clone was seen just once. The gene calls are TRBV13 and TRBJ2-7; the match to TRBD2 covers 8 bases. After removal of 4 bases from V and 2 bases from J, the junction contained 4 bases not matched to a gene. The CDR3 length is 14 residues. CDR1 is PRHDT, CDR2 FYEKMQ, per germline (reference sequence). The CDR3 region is CASSSTGGAYEQYF. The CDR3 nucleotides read TGTGCCAGCAGCTCTACGGGGGGGGCCTACGAGCAGTACTTC.

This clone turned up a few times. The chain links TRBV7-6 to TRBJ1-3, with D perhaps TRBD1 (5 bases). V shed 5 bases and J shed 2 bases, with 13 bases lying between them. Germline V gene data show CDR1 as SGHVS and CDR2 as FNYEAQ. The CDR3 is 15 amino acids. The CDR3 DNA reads TGTGCCAGCAGCCCGAGGGGCGGGACTGGAAACACCATATATTTT. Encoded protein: CASSPRGGTGNTIYF. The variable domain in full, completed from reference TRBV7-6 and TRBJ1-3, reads GAGVSQSPRYKVTKRGQDVALRCDPISGHVSLYWYRQALGQGPEFLTYFNYEAQQDKSGLPNDRFSAERPEGSISTLTIQRTEQRDSAMYRCASSPRGGTGNTIYFGEGSWLTVV.

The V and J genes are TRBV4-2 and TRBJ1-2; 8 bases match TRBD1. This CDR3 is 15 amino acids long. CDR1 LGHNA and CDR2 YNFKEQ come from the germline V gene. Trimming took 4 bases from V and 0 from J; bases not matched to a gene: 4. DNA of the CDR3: TGTGCCAGCAGCCGGGGACAGGAGACTAACTATGGCTACACCTTC. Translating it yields CASSRGQETNYGYTF.